Sequencing of this TCR beta chain was carried out in a study of blood T cell repertoires in COVID-19. The assay was immunoSEQ multiplex PCR, and TCRdb's table has in-frame clones only and misses some. The table lists approximately 240,000 clones, roughly 83% of them singletons. The study drew participants aged about 18 to 89 years from some 23 US areas. V was clipped by 4 bases and J by 1 base; unmatched bases: 6. Germline V gene data show CDR1 as SGHRS and CDR2 as YFSETQ. CDR3 length: 15 residues. The sequenced sample consisted of PBMCs or T cells enriched from blood (not recorded which). V usage is TRBV5-1 and J usage is TRBJ1-1; 8 positions agree with TRBD1. This TCR came from a woman aged 40-49 years with acute COVID-19. The CDR3 DNA follows: TGCGCCAGCAGCGTGGACAGGGCTAGGAACACTGAAGCTTTCTTT. Protein: CASSVDRARNTEAFF. Based on the CDR3 plus reference TRBV5-1 and TRBJ1-1, the full variable domain is KAGVTQTPRYLIKTRGQQVTLSCSPISGHRSVSWYQQTPGQGLQFLFEYFSETQRNKGNFPGRFSGRQFSNSRSEMNVSTLELGDSALYLCASSVDRARNTEAFFGQGTRLTVV.